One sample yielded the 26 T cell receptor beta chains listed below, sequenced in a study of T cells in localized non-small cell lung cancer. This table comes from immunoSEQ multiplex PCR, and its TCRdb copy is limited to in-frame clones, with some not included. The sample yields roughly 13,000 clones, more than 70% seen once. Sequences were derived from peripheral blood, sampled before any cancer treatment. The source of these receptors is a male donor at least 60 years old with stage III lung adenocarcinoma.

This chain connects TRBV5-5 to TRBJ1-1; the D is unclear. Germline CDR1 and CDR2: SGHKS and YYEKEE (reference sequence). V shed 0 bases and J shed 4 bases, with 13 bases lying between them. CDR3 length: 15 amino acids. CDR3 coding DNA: TGTGCCAGCAGCTTGGGAATTGGGAGGGTCACTGAAGCTTTCTTT. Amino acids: CASSLGIGRVTEAFF. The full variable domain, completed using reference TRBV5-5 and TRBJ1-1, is DAGVTQSPTHLIKTRGQQVTLRCSPISGHKSVSWYQQVLGQGPQFIFQYYEKEERGRGNFPDRFSARQFPNYSSELNVNALLLGDSALYLCASSLGIGRVTEAFFGQGTRLTVV.

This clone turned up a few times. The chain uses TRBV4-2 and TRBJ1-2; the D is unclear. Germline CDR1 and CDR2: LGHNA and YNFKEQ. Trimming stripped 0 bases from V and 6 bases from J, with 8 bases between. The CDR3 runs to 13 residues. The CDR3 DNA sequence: TGTGCCAGCAGCCAAGAATACAGTAATGGCTACACCTTC. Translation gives CASSQEYSNGYTF.

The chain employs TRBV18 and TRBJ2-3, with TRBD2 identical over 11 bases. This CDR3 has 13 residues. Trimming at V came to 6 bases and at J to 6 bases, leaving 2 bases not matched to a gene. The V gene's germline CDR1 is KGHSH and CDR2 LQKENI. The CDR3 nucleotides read TGTGCCAGCTCCCGGACTAGCGGGGATACGCAGTATTTT. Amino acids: CASSRTSGDTQYF. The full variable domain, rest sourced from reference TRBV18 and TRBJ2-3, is NAGVMQNPRHLVRRRGQEARLRCSPMKGHSHVYWYRQLPEEGLKFMVYLQKENIIDESGMPKERFSAEFPKEGPSILRIQQVVRGDSAAYFCASSRTSGDTQYFGPGTRLTVL.

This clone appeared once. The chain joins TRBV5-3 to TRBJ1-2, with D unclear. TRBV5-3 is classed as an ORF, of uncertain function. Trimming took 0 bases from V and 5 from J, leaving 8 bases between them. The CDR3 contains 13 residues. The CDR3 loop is CARSLVPRYGYTF. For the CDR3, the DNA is TGTGCCAGAAGCTTGGTACCAAGATATGGCTACACCTTC.

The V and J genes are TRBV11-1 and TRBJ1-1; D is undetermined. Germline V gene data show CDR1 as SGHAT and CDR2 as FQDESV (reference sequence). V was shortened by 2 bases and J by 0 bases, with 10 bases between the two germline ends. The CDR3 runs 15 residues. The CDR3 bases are TGTGCCAGCAGCTTACATTCAAGCATGAACACTGAAGCTTTCTTT. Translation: CASSLHSSMNTEAFF.

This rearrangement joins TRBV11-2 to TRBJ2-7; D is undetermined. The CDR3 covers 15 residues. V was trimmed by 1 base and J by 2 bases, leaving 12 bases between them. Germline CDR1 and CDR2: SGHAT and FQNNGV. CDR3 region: CASSLGYSRAYEQYF. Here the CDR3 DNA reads TGTGCCAGCAGCTTAGGGTATAGCAGAGCCTACGAGCAGTACTTC.

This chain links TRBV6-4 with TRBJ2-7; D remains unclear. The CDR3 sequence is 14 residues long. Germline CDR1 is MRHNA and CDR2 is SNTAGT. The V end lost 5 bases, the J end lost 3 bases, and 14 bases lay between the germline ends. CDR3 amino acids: CASSRDLYSYEQYF. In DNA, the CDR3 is TGTGCCAGCAGTCGAGACCTTTACAGCTACGAGCAGTACTTC.

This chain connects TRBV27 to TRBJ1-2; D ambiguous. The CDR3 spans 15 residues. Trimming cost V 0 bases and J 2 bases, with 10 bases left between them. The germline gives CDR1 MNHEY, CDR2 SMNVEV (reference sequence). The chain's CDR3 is CASSLSTAGNYGYTF. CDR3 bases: TGTGCCAGCAGTTTATCTACAGCGGGAAACTATGGCTACACCTTC.

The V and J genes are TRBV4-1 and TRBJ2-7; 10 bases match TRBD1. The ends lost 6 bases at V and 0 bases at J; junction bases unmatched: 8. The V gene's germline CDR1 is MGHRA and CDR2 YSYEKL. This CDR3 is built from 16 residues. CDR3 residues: CASSPDGQGGSYEQYF. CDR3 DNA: TGCGCCAGCAGTCCCGATGGACAGGGGGGCTCCTACGAGCAGTACTTC.

The CDR3 DNA sequence: TGCGCCAGCAGCTCCGGACTAGCGGGTACCGGGGAGCTGTTTTTT. Protein product: CASSSGLAGTGELFF. This rearrangement joins TRBV5-1 to TRBJ2-2; the match to TRBD2 covers 11 bases. The CDR3 contains 15 residues. CDR1 is SGHRS, CDR2 YFSETQ, per germline. The V and J ends lost 3 bases and 5 bases, in that order; junction bases with no gene match: 3.

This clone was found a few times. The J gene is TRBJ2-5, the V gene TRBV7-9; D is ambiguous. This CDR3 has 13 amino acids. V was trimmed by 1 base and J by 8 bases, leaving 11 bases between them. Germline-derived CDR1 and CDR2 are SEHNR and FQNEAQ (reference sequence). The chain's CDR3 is CASSLGVLGTQYF. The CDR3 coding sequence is TGTGCCAGCAGCTTAGGGGTCCTTGGAACCCAGTACTTC.

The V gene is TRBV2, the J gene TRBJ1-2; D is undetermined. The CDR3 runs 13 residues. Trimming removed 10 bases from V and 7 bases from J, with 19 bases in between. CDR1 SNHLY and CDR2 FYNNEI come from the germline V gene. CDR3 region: CATQPQNWGGYTF. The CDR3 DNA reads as TGTGCCACCCAACCACAAAACTGGGGTGGCTACACCTTC.

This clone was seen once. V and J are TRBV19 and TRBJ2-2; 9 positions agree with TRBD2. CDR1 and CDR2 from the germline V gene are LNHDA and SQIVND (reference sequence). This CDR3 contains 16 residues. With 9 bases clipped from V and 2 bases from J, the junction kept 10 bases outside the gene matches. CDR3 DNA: TGTGCCAGAAAACACAGCGGGAGGAGTAACACCGGGGAGCTGTTTTTT. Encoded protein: CARKHSGRSNTGELFF.

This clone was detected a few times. This chain's CDR3 is CASSQAPGANEQYF. The CDR3 nucleotides read TGCGCCAGCAGCCAAGCGCCAGGGGCCAACGAGCAGTACTTC. The V call is TRBV4-1, the J call TRBJ2-7; TRBD1 might be the D (6 bases). The length of the CDR3 is 14 residues. Germline-derived CDR1 and CDR2 are MGHRA and YSYEKL. V gave up 1 base and J gave up 5 bases, with 12 bases separating them.

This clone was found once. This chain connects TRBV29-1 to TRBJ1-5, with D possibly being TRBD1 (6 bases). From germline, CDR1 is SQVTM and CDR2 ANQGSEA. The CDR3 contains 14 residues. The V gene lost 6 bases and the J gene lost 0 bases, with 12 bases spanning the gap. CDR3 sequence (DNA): TGCAGCGTCTCCGGACAGTATAGCAATCAGCCCCAGCATTTT. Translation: CSVSGQYSNQPQHF.

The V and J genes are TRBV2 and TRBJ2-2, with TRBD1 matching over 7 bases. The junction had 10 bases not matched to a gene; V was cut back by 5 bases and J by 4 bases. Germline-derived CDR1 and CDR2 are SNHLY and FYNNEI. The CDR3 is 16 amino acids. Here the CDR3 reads CASSLNRGGSTGELFF. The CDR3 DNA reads TGTGCCAGCAGTTTAAACAGGGGTGGAAGCACCGGGGAGCTGTTTTTT.

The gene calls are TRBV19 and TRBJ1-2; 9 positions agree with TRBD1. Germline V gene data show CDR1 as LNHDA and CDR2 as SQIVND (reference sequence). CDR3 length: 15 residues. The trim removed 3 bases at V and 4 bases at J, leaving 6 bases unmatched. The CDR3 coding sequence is TGTGCCAGTAGTATGACCGGGACAGGGAGCTATGGCTACACCTTC. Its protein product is CASSMTGTGSYGYTF. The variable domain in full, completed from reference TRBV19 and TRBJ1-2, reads DGGITQSPKYLFRKEGQNVTLSCEQNLNHDAMYWYRQDPGQGLRLIYYSQIVNDFQKGDIAEGYSVSREKKESFPLTVTSAQKNPTAFYLCASSMTGTGSYGYTFGSGTRLTVV.

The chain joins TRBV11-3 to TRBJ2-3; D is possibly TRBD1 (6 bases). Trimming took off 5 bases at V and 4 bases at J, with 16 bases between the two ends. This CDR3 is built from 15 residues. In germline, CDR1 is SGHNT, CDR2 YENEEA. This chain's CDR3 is CASSTRAGASDTQYF. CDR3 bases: TGTGCCAGCAGCACCAGGGCAGGGGCCTCAGATACGCAGTATTTT.

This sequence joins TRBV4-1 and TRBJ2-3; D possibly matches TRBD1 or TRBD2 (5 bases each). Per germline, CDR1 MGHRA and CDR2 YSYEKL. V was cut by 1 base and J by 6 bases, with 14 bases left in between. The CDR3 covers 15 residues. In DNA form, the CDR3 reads TGCGCCAGCAGCCAAGGCCCGGGGCGAGCGGATACGCAGTATTTT. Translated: CASSQGPGRADTQYF.

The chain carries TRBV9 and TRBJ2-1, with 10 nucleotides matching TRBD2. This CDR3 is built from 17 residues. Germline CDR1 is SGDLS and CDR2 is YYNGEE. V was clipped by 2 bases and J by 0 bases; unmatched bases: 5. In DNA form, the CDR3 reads TGTGCCAGCAGCGTTCATAGCGGGAGGTCCTCCTACAATGAGCAGTTCTTC. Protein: CASSVHSGRSSYNEQFF. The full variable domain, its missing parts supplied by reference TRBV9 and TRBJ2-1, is DSGVTQTPKHLITATGQRVTLRCSPRSGDLSVYWYQQSLDQGLQFLIQYYNGEERAKGNILERFSAQQFPDLHSELNLSSLELGDSALYFCASSVHSGRSSYNEQFFGPGTRLTVL.

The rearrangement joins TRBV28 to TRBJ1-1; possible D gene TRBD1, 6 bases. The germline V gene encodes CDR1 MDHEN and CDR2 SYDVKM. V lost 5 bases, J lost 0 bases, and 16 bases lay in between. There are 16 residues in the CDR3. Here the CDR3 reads CASSLGWRGVNTEAFF. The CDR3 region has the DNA TGTGCCAGCAGTCTCGGATGGAGGGGGGTGAACACTGAAGCTTTCTTT. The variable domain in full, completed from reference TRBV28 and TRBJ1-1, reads DVKVTQSSRYLVKRTGEKVFLECVQDMDHENMFWYRQDPGLGLRLIYFSYDVKMKEKGDIPEGYSVSREKKERFSLILESASTNQTSMYLCASSLGWRGVNTEAFFGQGTRLTVV.

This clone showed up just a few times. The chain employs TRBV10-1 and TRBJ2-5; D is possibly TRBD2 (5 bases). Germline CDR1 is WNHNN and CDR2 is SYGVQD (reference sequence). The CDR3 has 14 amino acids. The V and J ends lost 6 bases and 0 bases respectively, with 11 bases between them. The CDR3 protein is CASSERPYQETQYF. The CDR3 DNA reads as TGCGCCAGCAGCGAGCGGCCGTACCAAGAGACCCAGTACTTC.

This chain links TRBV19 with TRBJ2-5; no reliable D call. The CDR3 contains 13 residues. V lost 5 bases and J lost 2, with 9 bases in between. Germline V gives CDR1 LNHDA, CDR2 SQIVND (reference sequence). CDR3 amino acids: CASSRGLQETQYF. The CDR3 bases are TGTGCCAGTAGTCGCGGATTACAAGAGACCCAGTACTTC.

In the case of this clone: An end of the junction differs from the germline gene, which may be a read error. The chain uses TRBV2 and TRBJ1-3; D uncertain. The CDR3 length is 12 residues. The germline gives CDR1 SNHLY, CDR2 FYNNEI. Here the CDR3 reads CASSEAPPRRHF. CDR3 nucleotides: TGTGCCAGCAGTGAAGCGCCCCCGCGGAGACATTTT.

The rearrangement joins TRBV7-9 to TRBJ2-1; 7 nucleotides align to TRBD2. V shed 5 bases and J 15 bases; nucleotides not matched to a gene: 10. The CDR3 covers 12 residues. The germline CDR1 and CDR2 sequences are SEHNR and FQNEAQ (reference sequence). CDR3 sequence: CASSPEGGVPFF. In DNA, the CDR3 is TGTGCCAGCAGCCCAGAGGGAGGGGTTCCGTTCTTC.

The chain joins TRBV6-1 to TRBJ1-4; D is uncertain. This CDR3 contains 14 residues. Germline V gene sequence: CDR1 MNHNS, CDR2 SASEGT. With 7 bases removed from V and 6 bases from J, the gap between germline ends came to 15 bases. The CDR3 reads CASTGADSHEKLFF. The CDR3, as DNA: TGTGCCAGCACCGGAGCGGATAGTCATGAAAAACTGTTTTTT.